The 5 T cell receptor beta chains below come from one sample, sequenced in a study of tumor and adjacent non-tumor tissue in lung cancer. No cell sorting was done before RNA was extracted from the tissue. More than 3 cm separated this lung sample from the edge of the tumor. The library came from three nested PCR rounds adapted from ARM-PCR protocols. Each CDR3 protein is one row after TCRdb ran MiXCR on the multiplex PCR reads. The sample holds fewer than 100,000 distinct CDR3 sequences, around 76% seen once. Sequenced input: distant non-tumor lung tissue. The receptor set was obtained from a woman in her 50s with non-small cell lung cancer.

On this clonotype itself: One end of the junction does not line up with germline, which may come from a read error. V usage is TRBV6-6 and J usage is TRBJ2-5; 8 bases agree with TRBD2. Germline V gives CDR1 MNHNY, CDR2 SVGAGI (reference sequence). The CDR3 runs 17 residues. CDR3 amino acids: CTSNPPGLEGGPETQYF. The CDR3 nucleotides read TGTACCAGCAACCCCCCGGGACTAGAGGGAGGGCCGGAGACTCAGTACTTC.

Turning to this clonotype: Its ends do not fully match the called genes, so a read error is possible. The chain employs TRBV28 and TRBJ2-1; tentative D call: TRBD1 (7 bases). Germline lookup yields CDR1 MDHEN and CDR2 SYDVKM. The length of the CDR3 is 14 residues. The CDR3 region is CVSSSGGSRDEQLF. For the CDR3, the DNA is TGTGTCAGCAGTTCAGGGGGGTCCCGCGATGAGCAGCTCTTC.

On this clonotype: The CDR3 carries no conserved terminal phenylalanine or tryptophan, so it likely arises from a read error. The chain links TRBV6-5 to TRBJ1-1; perhaps TRBD1 as D (6 bases). Germline V CDR1 and CDR2: MNHEY, SVGAGI. This CDR3 spans 13 amino acids. With 7 bases removed from V and 1 base from J, the gap between germline ends came to 10 bases. The CDR3 loop reads CASIKTGNTEAFS. The CDR3 coding sequence is TGTGCCAGCATTAAGACAGGGAACACTGAAGCTTTCTCC.

Notes on this clonotype: A read error may explain this, as a much larger clone is one base away. The V and J genes are TRBV28 and TRBJ2-1; D gene ambiguous. The CDR3 extends over 11 amino acids. Trimming took off 7 bases at V and 7 bases at J, with 8 bases between the two ends. CDR1 is MDHEN, CDR2 SYDVKM, per germline. Written as DNA, the CDR3 is TGTGCCAGCAAGGATAGGAATGAGCAGTTCTTC. Protein: CASKDRNEQFF.

The sample holds many counts of this clonotype. The gene calls are TRBV5-6 and TRBJ2-5, with D possibly being TRBD1 (5 bases). Trimming left V 1 base short and J 4 bases short, with 17 bases between. CDR1 and CDR2 (germline): SGHDT, YYEEEE. The CDR3 runs to 16 residues. DNA of the CDR3: TGTGCCAGCAGCTTGTTTACACAGGCCTCGGGAGAGACCCAGTACTTC. It translates to CASSLFTQASGETQYF.